Presented here are 8 T cell receptor beta chains from one specimen sequenced in a study of blood T cell repertoires in COVID-19. The method was immunoSEQ multiplex PCR; TCRdb's version includes in-frame clones alone and lacks a portion of them. The data show fewer than 250,000 clones, around 90% seen once. Specimen: peripheral blood. These receptors were obtained from a man aged 25 to 40 with COVID-19, enrolled during active disease.

The chain links TRBV3-1 (or the pseudogene TRBV3-2) to TRBJ1-6, with 9 bases matching TRBD1. Per germline, CDR1 LGHDT and CDR2 YNNKEL (reference sequence). The V gene end was trimmed by 4 bases and the J gene end by 9 bases; junction bases not matched to a gene: 4. CDR3 length equals 14 residues. Here the CDR3 reads CASSRETGGSPLHF. CDR3 DNA: TGTGCCAGCAGCCGAGAGACAGGGGGTTCACCCCTCCACTTT.

The V call is TRBV7-9, the J call TRBJ1-5, with a possible D match to TRBD1 (5 bases). The CDR3 has 16 residues. The V gene's germline CDR1 is SEHNR and CDR2 FQNEAQ (reference sequence). The V end was cut by 2 bases, the J end by 2 bases, with 13 bases between. CDR3 protein: CASSLSFQGGNQPQHF. In DNA form, the CDR3 reads TGTGCCAGCAGCTTAAGTTTCCAGGGTGGCAATCAGCCCCAGCATTTT. Based on the CDR3 plus reference TRBV7-9 and TRBJ1-5, the full variable domain is DTGVSQNPRHKITKRGQNVTFRCDPISEHNRLYWYRQTLGQGPEFLTYFQNEAQLEKSRLLSDRFSAERPKGSFSTLEIQRTEQGDSAMYLCASSLSFQGGNQPQHFGDGTRLSIL.

V and J are TRBV23-1 and TRBJ2-7; possibly TRBD1 for D (5 bases). TRBV23-1 is an open reading frame whose function is uncertain. Trimming left V 8 bases short and J 0 bases short, with 20 bases between. The CDR3 covers 16 residues. The chain's CDR3 is CASPLSIDSRSYEQYF. CDR3 in DNA: TGCGCCAGCCCCCTCTCTATAGACAGCCGCTCCTACGAGCAGTACTTC.

The chain combines TRBV18 with TRBJ1-5, with 8 bases identical to TRBD1. The ends lost 3 bases at V and 3 bases at J; junction bases unmatched: 10. Germline CDR1 reads KGHSH; CDR2 reads LQKENI. The CDR3 runs to 17 residues. The CDR3 DNA reads TGTGCCAGCTCACCCCGGGGAGGGACAGGCTTCAATCAGCCCCAGCATTTT. Protein product: CASSPRGGTGFNQPQHF. The whole variable domain, remainder taken from reference TRBV18 and TRBJ1-5, is NAGVMQNPRHLVRRRGQEARLRCSPMKGHSHVYWYRQLPEEGLKFMVYLQKENIIDESGMPKERFSAEFPKEGPSILRIQQVVRGDSAAYFCASSPRGGTGFNQPQHFGDGTRLSIL.

The rearrangement uses TRBV11-3 and TRBJ2-1, with D possibly being TRBD2 (6 bases). CDR3 length equals 15 residues. V was shortened by 4 bases and J by 2 bases, with 12 bases between the two germline ends. Germline values: CDR1 SGHNT, CDR2 YENEEA. The CDR3 spells CASSSTGVPYNEQFF. For the CDR3, the DNA is TGTGCCAGCAGCTCCACGGGGGTCCCCTACAATGAGCAGTTCTTC. The whole variable domain, remainder taken from reference TRBV11-3 and TRBJ2-1, is EAGVVQSPRYKIIEKKQPVAFWCNPISGHNTLYWYLQNLGQGPELLIRYENEEAVDDSQLPKDRFSAERLKGVDSTLKIQPAELGDSAVYLCASSSTGVPYNEQFFGPGTRLTVL.

This clone was detected a few times. The V and J genes are TRBV11-2 and TRBJ1-2, with 7 bases identical to TRBD1. Germline assignment: CDR1 SGHAT and CDR2 FQNNGV. V was pared by 1 base and J by 8 bases, with 13 bases of the junction left unmatched. This CDR3 region has 16 residues. The CDR3 region is CASSLVRGQPYGGYTF. The CDR3 DNA reads as TGTGCCAGCAGCTTAGTCAGGGGACAGCCCTATGGCGGCTACACCTTC.

The chain carries TRBV30 and TRBJ2-7; 9 bases are a match to TRBD2. Losses at the gene ends were 4 bases for V and 4 bases for J; bases not matched to a gene: 14. The germline CDR1 and CDR2 sequences are GTSNPN and SVGIG (reference sequence). This CDR3 is 16 amino acids long. The CDR3 sequence is CAWTGGWTSETYEQYF. The CDR3 DNA follows: TGTGCCTGGACCGGAGGGTGGACTAGCGAAACATACGAGCAGTACTTC.

The gene calls are TRBV29-1 and TRBJ1-2; no reliable D call. CDR3 length: 14 residues. The germline CDR1 and CDR2 sequences are SQVTM and ANQGSEA. V was clipped by 0 bases and J by 6 bases, with 14 bases between them. CDR3 nucleotide sequence: TGCAGCGTTGAAGATCCGGTTTTCCCCAATGGCTACACCTTC. Translating it yields CSVEDPVFPNGYTF. The full variable domain, in which reference TRBV29-1 and TRBJ1-2 provide the parts outside the CDR3, is SAVISQKPSRDICQRGTSLTIQCQVDSQVTMMFWYRQQPGQSLTLIATANQGSEATYESGFVIDKFPISRPNLTFSTLTVSNMSPEDSSIYLCSVEDPVFPNGYTFGSGTRLTVV.